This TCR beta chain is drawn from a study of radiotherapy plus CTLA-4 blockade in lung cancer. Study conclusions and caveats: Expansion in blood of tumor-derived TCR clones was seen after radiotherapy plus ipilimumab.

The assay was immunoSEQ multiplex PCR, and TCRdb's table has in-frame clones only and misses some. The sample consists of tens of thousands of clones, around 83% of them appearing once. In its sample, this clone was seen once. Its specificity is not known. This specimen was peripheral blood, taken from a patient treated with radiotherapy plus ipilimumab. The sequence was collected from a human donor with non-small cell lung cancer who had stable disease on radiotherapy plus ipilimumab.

CDR3 bases: TGTGCCAGCCGGGCTAGCGGGAGGGCCAACACCGGGGAGCTGTTTTTT. Amino acids: CASRASGRANTGELFF. The chain has TRBV2 and TRBJ2-2; TRBD2 matches 12 bases. This CDR3 has 16 amino acids. The V segment lost 8 bases and the J segment 2 bases; nucleotides outside the gene matches: 6. Germline V gives CDR1 SNHLY, CDR2 FYNNEI.